Below, 20 T cell receptor beta chains from the same sample are listed, as sequenced in a study of identical twins. TCRdb re-called the 5' RACE reads with MiXCR, one entry per CDR3 protein. The profile shows a few hundred thousand distinct CDR3 sequences, roughly 8% of them singletons. The same sample was also studied in work on yellow fever vaccine responses in identical twins.

Sequenced input: CD8+ T cells sorted from blood. These receptors came from a woman younger than 35 in good health.

This clonotype was recorded at least ten times. The rearrangement uses TRBV12-3 or TRBV12-4 and TRBJ2-3; D remains unclear. CDR3 length: 17 amino acids. With 4 bases removed from V and 2 bases from J, the gap between germline ends came to 19 bases. In nucleotides, the CDR3 is TGTGCCAGCAGTTCCCCTCTACCAACCCTTAACACAGATACGCAGTATTTT. It translates to CASSSPLPTLNTDTQYF.

There are a few counts of this clonotype. The rearrangement uses TRBV11-2 and TRBJ2-6, with unresolved D. Germline CDR1 is SGHAT and CDR2 is FQNNGV. The V gene lost 3 bases and the J gene lost 3 bases, with 9 bases spanning the gap. The CDR3 consists of 15 residues. The CDR3 reads CASSFIVFGANVLTF. The CDR3 nucleotides read TGTGCCAGCAGCTTTATCGTTTTTGGGGCCAACGTCCTGACTTTC.

In regard to this clonotype: A junction boundary mismatches the germline segment, possibly from a read error. The rearrangement links TRBV7-7 to TRBJ2-7; no definite D call. Germline values: CDR1 SSHAT, CDR2 FNYEAQ (reference sequence). CDR3 length: 14 amino acids. The CDR3 loop is CASSLYPESYEQYF. CDR3 DNA: TGTGCTAGCAGCTTATATCCAGAGTCCTACGAGCAGTACTTC. The full variable domain, its missing parts supplied by reference TRBV7-7 and TRBJ2-7, is GAGVSQSPRYKVTKRGQDVTLRCDPISSHATLYWYQQALGQGPEFLTYFNYEAQPDKSGLPSDRFSAERPEGSISTLTIQRTEQRDSAMYRCASSLYPESYEQYFGPGTRLTVT.

The chain couples TRBV6-1 to TRBJ2-5; D possibly corresponds to TRBD2 (6 bases). The CDR3 has 17 amino acids. Germline V CDR1 and CDR2: MNHNS, SASEGT. V dropped 6 bases and J dropped 0 bases, with 20 bases sitting between them. CDR3 sequence: CASSDLDSGLYQETQYF. The CDR3 DNA reads TGTGCCAGCAGCGATCTGGACTCGGGACTTTACCAAGAGACCCAGTACTTC.

This clonotype was detected only a few times. This chain connects TRBV29-1 to TRBJ1-1; possible D gene TRBD1, 5 bases. The CDR3 extends over 13 amino acids. The germline V gene has CDR1 SQVTM and CDR2 ANQGSEA. V gave up 7 bases and J gave up 1 base, with 13 bases separating them. Here the CDR3 DNA reads TGCAGCGACTTGGACCAGGGGAACACTGAAGCTTTCTTT. This sequence encodes CSDLDQGNTEAFF.

This clonotype has more than one count but fewer than ten. This rearrangement joins TRBV18 to TRBJ2-7; 7 bases fit TRBD1. V dropped 3 bases and J dropped 1; count of bases not matched to a gene: 6. The CDR3 has 15 amino acids. Germline values: CDR1 KGHSH, CDR2 LQKENI. CDR3 amino acids: CASSPSTGISYEQYF. The CDR3 DNA reads TGTGCCAGCTCACCGTCGACAGGGATATCCTACGAGCAGTACTTC.

CDR3 residues: CSGRASGTYEQYF. DNA of the CDR3: TGCAGTGGAAGGGCTAGCGGGACCTACGAGCAGTACTTC. The rearrangement links TRBV20-1 to TRBJ2-7; 9 positions agree with TRBD2. This CDR3 has 13 residues. The V gene end was trimmed by 7 bases and the J gene end by 2 bases; junction bases not matched to a gene: 6. The germline V gene encodes CDR1 DFQATT and CDR2 SNEGSKA (reference sequence).

The CDR3 sequence is CSVDGPTDYNEQFF. The CDR3 DNA sequence: TGCAGCGTTGATGGTCCGACAGACTACAATGAGCAGTTCTTC. The chain couples TRBV29-1 to TRBJ2-1; possibly TRBD1 for D (5 bases). The CDR3 contains 14 residues. Trimming cost V 3 bases and J 3 bases, with 12 bases left between them. Germline V gives CDR1 SQVTM, CDR2 ANQGSEA.

CDR3 in DNA: TGTGCCAGCAGTTACTCGCGCAACTACGAGCAGTACTTC. Translation gives CASSYSRNYEQYF. The gene calls are TRBV6-2 or TRBV6-3 and TRBJ2-7; D gene ambiguous. Germline V gives CDR1 MNHEY, CDR2 SVGEGT. V was clipped by 0 bases and J by 3 bases, with 6 bases between them. The CDR3 contains 13 residues.

The rearrangement joins TRBV4-3 to TRBJ2-4; possibly TRBD1 or TRBD2 for D (5 bases each). Trimming removed 0 bases at V and 11 bases at J, with 11 bases between. Germline V gives CDR1 LGHNA, CDR2 YSLEER. CDR3 length equals 13 residues. The CDR3 here is CASSQDRGDLQYF. CDR3 DNA: TGCGCCAGCAGCCAAGATCGGGGCGATCTTCAGTACTTC.

This clonotype was seen more than once but under ten times. The chain is built from TRBV20-1 and TRBJ1-6, with D unclear. Germline CDR1 DFQATT, CDR2 SNEGSKA (reference sequence). CDR3 size: 14 residues. Trimming pared 7 bases from V and 9 bases from J, leaving 19 bases between. The chain's CDR3 is CSGLSLRTISPLHF. CDR3 coding DNA: TGCAGTGGTTTAAGCCTCCGAACGATTTCACCCCTCCACTTT.

The gene calls are TRBV20-1 and TRBJ2-1; 10 positions match TRBD2. There are 17 residues in the CDR3. The germline V gene encodes CDR1 DFQATT and CDR2 SNEGSKA (reference sequence). The J segment lost 9 bases and the V segment lost 0 bases, leaving 14 bases of the junction unmatched. The CDR3 DNA is TGCAGTGCTAGAGATGACGGAAGCGGGAGGGCCTTAAGTGAGCAGTTCTTC. Its protein product is CSARDDGSGRALSEQFF.

This clonotype was detected only a few times. The J gene is TRBJ2-7, the V gene TRBV28; 7 nucleotides agree with TRBD2. The CDR3 length is 12 residues. The germline gives CDR1 MDHEN, CDR2 SYDVKM. V shed 6 bases and J 3 bases; nucleotides not matched to a gene: 2. The DNA for the CDR3 is TGTGCCAGCAGGCGGGACTACTACGAGCAGTACTTC. It translates to CASRRDYYEQYF.

This clonotype was counted many times. The chain has TRBV3-1 and TRBJ1-2; D unresolved. In germline, CDR1 is LGHDT, CDR2 YNNKEL (reference sequence). This CDR3 contains 13 residues. V was trimmed by 1 base and J by 4 bases, leaving 7 bases between them. The CDR3 sequence: CASSQGPVYGYTF. CDR3 sequence (DNA): TGTGCCAGCAGCCAAGGCCCGGTCTATGGCTACACCTTC. Full variable domain (outside the CDR3, taken from reference TRBV3-1 and TRBJ1-2): DTAVSQTPKYLVTQMGNDKSIKCEQNLGHDTMYWYKQDSKKFLKIMFSYNNKELIINETVPNRFSPKSPDKAHLNLHINSLELGDSAVYFCASSQGPVYGYTFGSGTRLTVV.

The chain combines TRBV2 with TRBJ1-1; D is uncertain. Germline CDR1 SNHLY, CDR2 FYNNEI. With 6 bases removed from V and 4 bases from J, the gap between germline ends came to 9 bases. The CDR3 loop spans 12 amino acids. CDR3 sequence reads: CASRHEGTEAFF. The CDR3 DNA follows: TGTGCCAGCAGACACGAGGGCACTGAAGCTTTCTTT.

This chain joins TRBV10-3 and TRBJ1-2; possible D gene TRBD1, 6 bases. Trimming removed 0 bases from V and 4 bases from J, with 12 bases in between. Germline loops: CDR1 ENHRY, CDR2 SYGVKD. CDR3 length equals 15 residues. The CDR3 reads CAISESGGRVYGYTF. DNA of the CDR3: TGTGCCATCAGTGAGTCTGGGGGGCGCGTCTATGGCTACACCTTC.

The chain carries TRBV25-1 and TRBJ2-5; D is uncertain. V was clipped by 7 bases and J by 1 base, with 19 bases between them. Germline V lookup: CDR1 MGHDK, CDR2 SYGVNS. The CDR3 extends over 16 amino acids. The CDR3 reads CASTHKDRPIQETQYF. CDR3 DNA: TGTGCCAGCACTCATAAGGACCGTCCGATCCAAGAGACCCAGTACTTC.

This clonotype occurred a few times. The V gene is TRBV7-6, the J gene TRBJ2-3, with 11 bases fitting TRBD1. The CDR3 runs to 16 residues. The V and J ends lost 2 bases and 6 bases, in that order; junction bases with no gene match: 7. The germline CDR1 and CDR2 sequences are SGHVS and FNYEAQ. The CDR3 protein is CASSLSRTGGDDTQYF. DNA for the CDR3: TGTGCCAGCAGCTTAAGTAGGACAGGGGGCGATGATACGCAGTATTTT.

The rearrangement joins TRBV12-3 or TRBV12-4 to TRBJ2-2; D perhaps matches TRBD1 (5 bases). This CDR3 has 17 amino acids. Deletions cut 3 bases from V and 0 bases from J, with 14 bases between. CDR3 region: CASSLVPGPSNTGELFF. CDR3 in DNA: TGTGCCAGCAGTTTGGTCCCAGGGCCATCGAACACCGGGGAGCTGTTTTTT.

At least ten counts were recorded for this clonotype. J is TRBJ2-5 and V is TRBV6-5, with D possibly matching TRBD2 (5 bases). The V and J ends lost 5 bases and 4 bases respectively, with 14 bases between them. The CDR3 contains 14 residues. CDR1 is MNHEY and CDR2 is SVGAGI in the germline V gene. CDR3 in DNA: TGTGCCAGCAGTAACACTGTTGAGGGAGAGACCCAGTACTTC. Its translation is CASSNTVEGETQYF.